This T cell receptor (beta chain) was observed in a study of high-grade serous ovarian cancer treatment subgroups. V was pared by 5 bases and J by 9 bases, with 14 bases between. Germline CDR1 reads MDHEN; CDR2 reads SYDVKM. The CDR3 loop spans 13 amino acids. With respect to this clone: Its antigen is not identified.

Study results and caveats: Repertoire similarity ranged roughly 0.095 to 0.79 between tumors of one patient. Spatial context was lost because tumors were sequenced in bulk.

Profiling relied on immunoSEQ multiplex PCR, and the TCRdb table lists in-frame clones only, not all of them. The table includes approximately 5,000 clones, roughly 75% detected once. Tumor samples were obtained before definitive surgery or chemotherapy. The receptor was isolated from a human patient with high-grade serous ovarian cancer. The sequencing sample was made of tumor tissue. The chain couples TRBV28 to TRBJ2-4; D is undetermined. The CDR3: CASSPLIVGIQYF. DNA of the CDR3: TGTGCCAGCAGTCCCTTAATAGTGGGCATTCAGTACTTC.